This TCR beta chain was sequenced in a study of breast tumors, draining lymph nodes, adjacent tissues. Overall study results and limits: Tumor TCR diversity was below lymph nodes but above nontumor tissue. Compared with basal-like, luminal-like tumors shared significantly more repertoire with nontumor tissue. Most tumor T cells seemingly derive from lymph node, then expand in tumor.

From the multiplex PCR reads, TCRdb called clonotypes with MiXCR, one entry per CDR3 protein. Here the sample spans some 120,000 distinct CDR3 sequences, about 20% being singletons. The sample holds many counts of this clonotype. Its specificity is not known. The V and J ends lost 3 bases and 3 bases respectively, with 16 bases between them. Per the germline V gene, CDR1 is WNHNN and CDR2 is SYGVQD (reference sequence). This CDR3 comprises 16 residues. Breast cancer patients provided tissue from their axillary draining lymph nodes. This chain uses TRBV10-1 with TRBJ2-3; D is possibly TRBD2 (6 bases). This TCR came from a female donor with breast cancer. Some clones in this sample may be carry-over from other donors' samples. The sequenced sample consisted of axillary lymph node tissue. The CDR3 region is CASSERTTRKTDTQYF. CDR3 nucleotides: TGCGCCAGCAGTGAACGGACTACTAGGAAAACAGATACGCAGTATTTT.